This T cell receptor (beta chain) appears in the sequencing data of a study of regulatory T cells in long-lasting Graves disease. TCR beta libraries were built with iRepertoire HTBI primers and Arm-PCR of CDR3 regions. TCRdb independently ran MiXCR on the multiplex PCR reads; one entry per CDR3 protein. This sample yields some 250,000 distinct CDR3 sequences, of which 15% to 20% are seen a single time; 13% to 15% belongs to the top ten. In this sample, this clonotype turned up many times. The germline V gene encodes CDR1 SGHTA and CDR2 FQGNSA. Trimming left V 3 bases short and J 2 bases short, with 7 bases between. The CDR3 is 14 amino acids. The time point here: newly diagnosed GD, antithyroid drugs for less than 3 months. PBMCs were the source of the RNA used for TCR sequencing. The same data also went into a second study, on T cells in Graves' hyperthyroidism and ophthalmopathy.

This receptor was taken from a woman aged 25 to 45 with Graves disease. The sequencing used peripheral blood mononuclear cells (PBMCs), collected at new diagnosis, from a patient treated with antithyroid drugs. V is TRBV7-2 and J is TRBJ2-2; D remains unclear. The CDR3 loop is CASSLDGNTGELFF. The CDR3 DNA reads TGTGCCAGCAGCTTGGACGGAAACACCGGGGAGCTGTTTTTT.